This T cell receptor beta chain came from a study of T cell changes during pregnancy in multiple sclerosis. V was trimmed by 2 bases and J by 10 bases, leaving 15 bases between them. The germline CDR1 and CDR2 sequences are LNHDA and SQIVND (reference sequence). There are 14 residues in the CDR3. The method was immunoSEQ multiplex PCR; TCRdb's version includes in-frame clones alone and lacks a portion of them. This sample has over 50,000 clones, with approximately 89% found just once. This clone was seen only a few times. Sample: peripheral blood, taken after pregnancy. This chain connects TRBV19 to TRBJ2-1; D may be TRBD2 (5 bases). The clonotype comes from a female donor with multiple sclerosis, enrolled in a pregnancy study. CDR3 nucleotides: TGTGCCAGTAGTATATACGGGGTTGGCAGGGAGCAGTTCTTC. This encodes CASSIYGVGREQFF.